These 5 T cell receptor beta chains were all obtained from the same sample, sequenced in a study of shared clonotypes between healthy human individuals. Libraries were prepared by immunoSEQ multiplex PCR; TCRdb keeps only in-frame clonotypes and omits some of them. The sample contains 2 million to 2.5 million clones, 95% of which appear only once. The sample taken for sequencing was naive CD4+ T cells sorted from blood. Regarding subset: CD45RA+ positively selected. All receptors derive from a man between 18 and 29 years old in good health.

CDR3 nucleotides: TGTGCCAGCAGTTTTGCCGGGACAGTAGGACATACGCAGTATTTT. It specifies CASSFAGTVGHTQYF. The V call is TRBV28, the J call TRBJ2-3, with TRBD1 identical over 7 bases. There are 15 residues in the CDR3. Germline CDR1 and CDR2: MDHEN and SYDVKM. Trimming at V came to 3 bases and at J to 7 bases, leaving 10 bases not matched to a gene.

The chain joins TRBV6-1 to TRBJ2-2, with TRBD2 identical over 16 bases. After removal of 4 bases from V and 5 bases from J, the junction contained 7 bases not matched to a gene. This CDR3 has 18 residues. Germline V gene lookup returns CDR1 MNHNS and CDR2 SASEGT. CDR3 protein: CASSVGTSGGARTGELFF. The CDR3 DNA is TGTGCCAGCAGTGTAGGGACTAGCGGGGGGGCACGGACCGGGGAGCTGTTTTTT.

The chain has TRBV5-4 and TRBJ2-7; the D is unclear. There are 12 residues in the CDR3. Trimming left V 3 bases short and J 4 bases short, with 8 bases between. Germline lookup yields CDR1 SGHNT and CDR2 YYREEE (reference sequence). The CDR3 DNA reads TGTGCCAGCAGCTCGCACCCTTACGAGCAGTACTTC. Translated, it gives CASSSHPYEQYF.

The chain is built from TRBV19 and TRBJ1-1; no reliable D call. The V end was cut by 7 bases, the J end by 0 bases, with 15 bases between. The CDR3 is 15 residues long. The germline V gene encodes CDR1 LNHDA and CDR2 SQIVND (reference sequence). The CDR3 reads CASILDPAVNTEAFF. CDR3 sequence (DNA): TGTGCCAGTATCCTGGACCCGGCAGTGAACACTGAAGCTTTCTTT.

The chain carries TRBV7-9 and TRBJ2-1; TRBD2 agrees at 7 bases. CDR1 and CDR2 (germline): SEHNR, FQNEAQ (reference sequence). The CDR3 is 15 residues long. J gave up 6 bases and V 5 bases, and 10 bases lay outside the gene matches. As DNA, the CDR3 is TGTGCCAGCAGCAAAGGCACTAGCGTAAGCAATGAGCAGTTCTTC. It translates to CASSKGTSVSNEQFF. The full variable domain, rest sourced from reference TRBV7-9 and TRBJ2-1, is DTGVSQNPRHKITKRGQNVTFRCDPISEHNRLYWYRQTLGQGPEFLTYFQNEAQLEKSRLLSDRFSAERPKGSFSTLEIQRTEQGDSAMYLCASSKGTSVSNEQFFGPGTRLTVL.